What follows are 10 T cell receptor beta chains derived from one specimen sequenced in a study of shared clonotypes between healthy human individuals. TCRdb's copy holds only in-frame clones and misses some; the assay was immunoSEQ multiplex PCR. The data contain about 1.5 million clones, approximately 98% of them singletons. Sequences were obtained from naive CD4+ T cells sorted from blood. Subset given: CD45RA+ positively selected. The receptors were gathered from a young man in good health.

This rearrangement joins TRBV14 to TRBJ1-1, with D perhaps matching TRBD1 (5 bases). CDR3 length: 18 amino acids. Trimming shortened V by 0 bases and J by 3 bases, and 20 bases separated the two germline ends. Germline CDR1 reads SGHDN; CDR2 reads FVKESK. CDR3 coding DNA: TGTGCCAGCAGCCAAGATCGGGCGCGGAGCAGGGTTCACACTGAAGCTTTCTTT. Its protein product is CASSQDRARSRVHTEAFF.

The chain joins TRBV5-4 to TRBJ1-1, with a weak D call TRBD1 (6 bases). Trimming pared 0 bases from V and 4 bases from J, leaving 10 bases between. Per germline, CDR1 SGHNT and CDR2 YYREEE (reference sequence). The CDR3 is made up of 14 amino acids. The CDR3: CASSLGPGVTEAFF. Written as DNA, the CDR3 is TGTGCCAGCAGCTTGGGGCCAGGGGTCACTGAAGCTTTCTTT.

Concerning this clone itself: The sample holds other DNA sequences that translate to the same CDR3. The chain uses TRBV5-1 and TRBJ2-1, with D unresolved. Per germline, CDR1 SGHRS and CDR2 YFSETQ. V gave up 4 bases and J gave up 3 bases, with 8 bases separating them. The CDR3 is made up of 13 amino acids. The CDR3 region is CASSPGGYNEQFF. DNA of the CDR3: TGCGCCAGCAGCCCGGGCGGCTACAATGAGCAGTTCTTC.

V is TRBV6-5 and J is TRBJ2-5; D is tentatively TRBD1 or TRBD2 (7 bases each). Germline loops: CDR1 MNHEY, CDR2 SVGAGI. Trimming removed 6 bases from V and 5 bases from J, with 16 bases in between. CDR3 length: 14 residues. The CDR3 DNA sequence: TGTGCCAGCAGCAGGGGGAGGGCCGGGGAGACCCAGTACTTC. Translated: CASSRGRAGETQYF.

This sequence joins TRBV28 and TRBJ1-2; D is perhaps TRBD1 (5 bases). This CDR3 is built from 13 residues. V shed 5 bases and J shed 6 bases, with 13 bases lying between them. Germline lookup yields CDR1 MDHEN and CDR2 SYDVKM. CDR3 nucleotide sequence: TGTGCCAGCAGTCGTATCAACAGGAATGGCTACACCTTC. This encodes CASSRINRNGYTF.

As regards this clone: This same CDR3 is encoded by further DNA sequences in the sample. The J gene is TRBJ2-7, the V gene TRBV29-1; 8 nucleotides agree with TRBD1. Germline CDR1 and CDR2: SQVTM and ANQGSEA. The V gene end was trimmed by 5 bases and the J gene end by 1 base; junction bases not matched to a gene: 1. The CDR3 spans 12 residues. In DNA form, the CDR3 reads TGCAGCGTTCGGACAGGGTCCTACGAGCAGTACTTC. It yields the protein CSVRTGSYEQYF.

The chain links TRBV15 to TRBJ2-7; D is tentatively TRBD1 or TRBD2 (5 bases each). There are 13 residues in the CDR3. Trimming stripped 4 bases from V and 7 bases from J, with 14 bases between. Germline values: CDR1 LNHNV, CDR2 YYDKDF (reference sequence). The CDR3 bases are TGTGCCACCAGCATCCGGGGCCCCAGGGAGCAGTACTTC. This gives the protein CATSIRGPREQYF.

The DNA for the CDR3 is TGTGCCAGTAGTCTAGGACAGGGAGTCGTGGCTAATGAAAAACTGTTTTTT. The encoded protein is CASSLGQGVVANEKLFF. This chain uses TRBV19 with TRBJ1-4; 8 nucleotides match TRBD1. This CDR3 contains 17 residues. V shed 5 bases, J shed 3 bases, and the junction held 11 bases outside the gene matches. Germline assignment: CDR1 LNHDA and CDR2 SQIVND (reference sequence).

This chain connects TRBV27 to TRBJ2-6; no firm D call. Germline V gene lookup returns CDR1 MNHEY and CDR2 SMNVEV (reference sequence). The V gene lost 6 bases and the J gene lost 1 base, with 7 bases spanning the gap. This CDR3 spans 14 amino acids. CDR3 DNA: TGTGCCAGCAGCTACATATCTGGGGCCAACGTCCTGACTTTC. It translates to CASSYISGANVLTF.

CDR3 loop: CASSPTLAGSADTQYF. The DNA of the CDR3 is TGTGCCAGCAGCCCCACACTGGCAGGGTCTGCAGATACGCAGTATTTT. This chain joins TRBV9 and TRBJ2-3; the D gene is possibly TRBD1 (5 bases). The CDR3 has 16 residues. Germline V gene data show CDR1 as SGDLS and CDR2 as YYNGEE. Trimming took off 4 bases at V and 4 bases at J, with 19 bases between the two ends. Using reference TRBV9 and TRBJ2-3 for the parts outside the CDR3, the full variable domain is DSGVTQTPKHLITATGQRVTLRCSPRSGDLSVYWYQQSLDQGLQFLIQYYNGEERAKGNILERFSAQQFPDLHSELNLSSLELGDSALYFCASSPTLAGSADTQYFGPGTRLTVL.